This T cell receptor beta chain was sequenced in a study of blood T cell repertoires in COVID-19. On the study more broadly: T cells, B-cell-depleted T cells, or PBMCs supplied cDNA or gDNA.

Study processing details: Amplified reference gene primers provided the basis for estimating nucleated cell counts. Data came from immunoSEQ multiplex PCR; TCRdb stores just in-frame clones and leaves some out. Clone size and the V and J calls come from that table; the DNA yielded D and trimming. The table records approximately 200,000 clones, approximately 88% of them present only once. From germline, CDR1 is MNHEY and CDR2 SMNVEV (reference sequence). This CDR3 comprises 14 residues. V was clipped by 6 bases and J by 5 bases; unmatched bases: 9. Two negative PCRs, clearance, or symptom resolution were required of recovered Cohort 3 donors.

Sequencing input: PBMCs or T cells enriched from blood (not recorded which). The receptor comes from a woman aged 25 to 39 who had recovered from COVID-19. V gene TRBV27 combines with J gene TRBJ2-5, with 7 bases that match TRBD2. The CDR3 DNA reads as TGTGCCAGCAGCGGACTAGAGCTGAGGGAGACCCAGTACTTC. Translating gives CASSGLELRETQYF.